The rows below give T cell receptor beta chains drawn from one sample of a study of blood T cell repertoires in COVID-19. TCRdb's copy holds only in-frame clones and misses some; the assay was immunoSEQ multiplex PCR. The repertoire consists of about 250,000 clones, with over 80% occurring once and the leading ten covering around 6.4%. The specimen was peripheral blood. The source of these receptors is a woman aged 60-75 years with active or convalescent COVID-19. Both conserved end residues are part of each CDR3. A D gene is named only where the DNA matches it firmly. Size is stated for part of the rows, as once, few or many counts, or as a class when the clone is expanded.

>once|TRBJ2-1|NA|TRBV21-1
CASNRPRVSSYNEQFF
TGTGCCAGCAACCGACCCAGGGTCAGCTCCTACAATGAGCAGTTCTTC
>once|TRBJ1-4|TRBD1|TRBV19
CASSTQGVGELFF
TGTGCCAGTAGTACGCAGGGGGTAGGAGAACTGTTTTTT
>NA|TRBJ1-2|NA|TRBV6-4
CASSDGTGSSGDGYTF
TGTGCCAGCAGTGACGGAACAGGCTCATCGGGCGATGGCTACACCTTC
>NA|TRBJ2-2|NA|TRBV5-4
CASSSSRQERELFF
TGTGCCAGCAGCTCCTCCAGACAGGAGAGGGAGCTGTTTTTT
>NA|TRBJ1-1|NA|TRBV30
CAWSPGDTEAFF
TGTGCCTGGAGCCCAGGGGACACTGAAGCTTTCTTT
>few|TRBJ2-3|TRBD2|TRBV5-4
CASSRSGGGADTQYF
TGTGCCAGCAGCCGTAGCGGGGGGGGTGCAGATACGCAGTATTTT
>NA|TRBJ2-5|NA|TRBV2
CASSPGGGVIPETQYF
TGTGCCAGCAGCCCGGGTGGAGGGGTAATCCCAGAGACCCAGTACTTC
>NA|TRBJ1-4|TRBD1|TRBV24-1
CATSDGQGTEKLFF
TGTGCCACCAGCGACGGACAGGGTACTGAAAAACTGTTTTTT
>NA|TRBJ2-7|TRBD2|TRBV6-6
CASKGRETSYEQYF
TGTGCCAGCAAAGGGAGGGAAACCTCCTACGAGCAGTACTTC
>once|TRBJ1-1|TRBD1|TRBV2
CASRDRGRTFF
TGTGCCAGCAGGGACAGGGGGCGGACTTTCTTT
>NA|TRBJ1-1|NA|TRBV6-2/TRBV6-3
CASSFRREGGNTEAFF
TGTGCCAGCAGTTTCCGCCGGGAAGGAGGGAACACTGAAGCTTTCTTT
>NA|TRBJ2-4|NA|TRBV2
CASSEAFIRNIQYF
TGTGCCAGCAGTGAAGCTTTTATTAGAAACATTCAGTACTTC
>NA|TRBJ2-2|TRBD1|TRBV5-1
CASSLEMGQGPFGELFF
TGCGCCAGCAGCTTGGAAATGGGACAGGGTCCCTTCGGGGAGCTGTTTTTT
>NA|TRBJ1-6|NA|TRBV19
CASSIVGQRHSPLHF
TGTGCCAGTAGTATAGTGGGGCAGAGACATTCACCCCTCCACTTT
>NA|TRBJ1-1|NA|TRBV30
CAWGGGFGTEAFF
TGTGCCTGGGGCGGAGGGTTTGGCACTGAAGCTTTCTTT
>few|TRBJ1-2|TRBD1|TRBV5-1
CASSFTGGARGVGYTF
TGCGCCAGCAGCTTCACAGGGGGCGCGAGAGGGGTCGGCTACACCTTC
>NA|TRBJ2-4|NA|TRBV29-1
CSVGGGMNIQYF
TGCAGCGTTGGTGGCGGGATGAACATTCAGTACTTC
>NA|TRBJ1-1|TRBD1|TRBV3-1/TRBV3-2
CASSLTGDAEAFF
TGTGCCAGCAGCCTTACAGGGGACGCTGAAGCTTTCTTT
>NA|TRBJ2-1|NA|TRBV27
CASSLWDSAAEQFF
TGTGCCAGCAGTTTATGGGACTCGGCCGCTGAGCAGTTCTTC
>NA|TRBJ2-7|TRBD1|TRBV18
CASSSQMGQGGIYEQYF
TGTGCCAGCTCAAGCCAAATGGGACAGGGCGGAATCTACGAGCAGTACTTC
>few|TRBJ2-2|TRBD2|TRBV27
CASSILAGGSTGELFF
TGTGCCAGCAGTATACTAGCGGGAGGGAGTACCGGGGAGCTGTTTTTT
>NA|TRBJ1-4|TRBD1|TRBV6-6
CASNRGTEKLFF
TGTGCCAGCAACAGGGGTACTGAAAAACTGTTTTTT
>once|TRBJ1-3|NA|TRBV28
CASSHRTFSGNTIYF
TGTGCCAGCTCCCATCGGACTTTCTCCGGAAACACCATATATTTT
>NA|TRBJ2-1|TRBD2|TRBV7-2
CASSLVAGGPVHEQFF
TGTGCCAGCAGCTTAGTCGCGGGAGGGCCCGTCCATGAGCAGTTCTTC
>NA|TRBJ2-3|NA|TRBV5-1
CASSPSQNTDTQYF
TGCGCCAGCAGCCCGAGCCAAAACACAGATACGCAGTATTTT